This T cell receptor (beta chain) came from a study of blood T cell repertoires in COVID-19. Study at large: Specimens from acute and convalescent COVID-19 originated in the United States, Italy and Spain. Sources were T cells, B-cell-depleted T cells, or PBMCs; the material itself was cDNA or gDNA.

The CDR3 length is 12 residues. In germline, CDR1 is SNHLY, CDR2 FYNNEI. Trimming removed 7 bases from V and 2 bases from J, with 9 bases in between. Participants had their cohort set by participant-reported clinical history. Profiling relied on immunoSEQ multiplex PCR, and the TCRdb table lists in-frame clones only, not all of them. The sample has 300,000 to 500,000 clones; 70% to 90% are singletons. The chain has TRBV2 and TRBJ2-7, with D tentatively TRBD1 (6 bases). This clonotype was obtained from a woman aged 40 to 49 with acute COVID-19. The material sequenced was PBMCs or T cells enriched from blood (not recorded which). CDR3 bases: TGTGCCAGCACCAGGGGCACCTACGAGCAGTACTTC. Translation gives CASTRGTYEQYF.